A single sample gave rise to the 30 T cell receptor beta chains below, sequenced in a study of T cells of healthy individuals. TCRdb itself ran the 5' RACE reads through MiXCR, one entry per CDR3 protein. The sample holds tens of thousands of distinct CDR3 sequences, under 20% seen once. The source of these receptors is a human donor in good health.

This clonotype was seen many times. CDR3 sequence (DNA): TGTGCCTACATCCGCTCTGGGGCCAACGTCCTGACTTTC. Its protein is CAYIRSGANVLTF. The chain employs TRBV30 and TRBJ2-6, with D uncertain. Trimming shortened V by 7 bases and J by 0 bases, and 7 bases separated the two germline ends. This CDR3 region has 13 residues. Germline CDR1 is GTSNPN and CDR2 is SVGIG (reference sequence). Based on the CDR3 plus reference TRBV30 and TRBJ2-6, the full variable domain is SQTIHQWPATLVQPVGSPLSLECTVEGTSNPNLYWYRQAAGRGLQLLFYSVGIGQISSEVPQNLSASRPQDRQFILSSKKLLLSDSGFYLCAYIRSGANVLTFGAGSRLTVL.

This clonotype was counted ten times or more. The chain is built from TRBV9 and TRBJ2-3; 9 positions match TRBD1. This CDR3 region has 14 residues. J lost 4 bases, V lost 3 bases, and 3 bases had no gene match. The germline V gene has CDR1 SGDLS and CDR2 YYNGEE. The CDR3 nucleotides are TGTGCCAGCAGCGCACAGGGGGCCGCAGATACGCAGTATTTT. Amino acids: CASSAQGAADTQYF.

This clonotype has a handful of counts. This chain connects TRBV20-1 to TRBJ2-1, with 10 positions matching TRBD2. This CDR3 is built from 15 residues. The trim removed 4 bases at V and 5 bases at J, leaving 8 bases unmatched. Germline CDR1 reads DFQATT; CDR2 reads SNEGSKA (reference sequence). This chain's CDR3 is CSAIGGSGGNNEQFF. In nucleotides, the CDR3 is TGCAGTGCTATAGGGGGTAGCGGGGGGAACAATGAGCAGTTCTTC.

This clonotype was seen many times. This CDR3 reads CASSLDRGQGQFF. DNA of the CDR3: TGTGCCAGCAGCTTGGACAGGGGGCAGGGGCAGTTCTTC. This chain uses TRBV5-6 with TRBJ2-1, with 9 nucleotides matching TRBD1. This CDR3 is built from 13 residues. V was clipped by 0 bases and J by 12 bases; unmatched bases: 4. Germline values: CDR1 SGHDT, CDR2 YYEEEE.

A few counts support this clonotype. The CDR3 sequence is CATSSGQGSPGANVLTF. The CDR3 DNA sequence: TGTGCCACCAGTTCGGGACAGGGGTCTCCTGGGGCCAACGTCCTGACTTTC. V is TRBV24-1 and J is TRBJ2-6, with 10 nucleotides matching TRBD1. From germline, CDR1 is KGHDR and CDR2 SFDVKD. The J segment lost 2 bases and the V segment lost 6 bases, leaving 6 bases of the junction unmatched. The CDR3 length is 17 residues.

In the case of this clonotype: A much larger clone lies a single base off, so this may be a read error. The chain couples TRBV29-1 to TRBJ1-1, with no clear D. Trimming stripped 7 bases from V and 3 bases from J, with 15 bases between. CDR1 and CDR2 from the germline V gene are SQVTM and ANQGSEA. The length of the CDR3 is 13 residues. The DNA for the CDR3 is TGCAGCGAAACGACGGAGGGAGACACTGAAGCTTTCTTT. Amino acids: CSETTEGDTEAFF.

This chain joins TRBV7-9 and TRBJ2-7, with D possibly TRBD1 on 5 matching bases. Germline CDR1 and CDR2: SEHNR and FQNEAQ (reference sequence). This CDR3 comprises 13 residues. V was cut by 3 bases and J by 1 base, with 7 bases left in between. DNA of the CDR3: TGTGCCAGCAGCTTCAGGGATTCCTACGAGCAGTACTTC. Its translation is CASSFRDSYEQYF.

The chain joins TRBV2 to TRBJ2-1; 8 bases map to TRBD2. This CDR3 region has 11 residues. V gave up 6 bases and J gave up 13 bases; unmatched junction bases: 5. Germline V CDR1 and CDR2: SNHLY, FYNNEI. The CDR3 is CASRAGLGQFF. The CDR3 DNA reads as TGTGCCAGCAGGGCGGGACTAGGACAGTTCTTC.

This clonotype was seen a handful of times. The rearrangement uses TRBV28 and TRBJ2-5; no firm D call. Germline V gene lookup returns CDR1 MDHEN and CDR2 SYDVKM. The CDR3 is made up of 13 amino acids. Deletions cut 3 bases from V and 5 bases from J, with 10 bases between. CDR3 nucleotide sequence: TGTGCCAGCAGTTTGAGTCCTGCGGAGACCCAGTACTTC. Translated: CASSLSPAETQYF.

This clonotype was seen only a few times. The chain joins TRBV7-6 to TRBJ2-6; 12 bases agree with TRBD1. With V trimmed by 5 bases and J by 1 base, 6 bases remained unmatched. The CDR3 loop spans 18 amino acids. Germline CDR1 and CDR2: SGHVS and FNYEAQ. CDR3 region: CASSGGQGAFSGANVLTF. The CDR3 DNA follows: TGTGCCAGCAGCGGGGGACAGGGGGCCTTTTCTGGGGCCAACGTCCTGACTTTC.

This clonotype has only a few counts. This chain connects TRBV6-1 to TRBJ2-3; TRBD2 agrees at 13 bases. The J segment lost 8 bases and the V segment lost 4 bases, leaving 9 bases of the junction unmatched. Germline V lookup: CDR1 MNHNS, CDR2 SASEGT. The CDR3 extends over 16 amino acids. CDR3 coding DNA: TGTGCCAGCAGTGTTTCGACTAGCGGGGGGTTGGGTACGCAGTATTTT. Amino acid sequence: CASSVSTSGGLGTQYF.

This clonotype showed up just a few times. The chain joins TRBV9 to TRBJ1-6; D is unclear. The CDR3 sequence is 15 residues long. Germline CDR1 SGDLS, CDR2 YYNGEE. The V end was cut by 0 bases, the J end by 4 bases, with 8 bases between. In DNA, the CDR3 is TGTGCCAGCAGCGTAGTGGCGGATTATAATTCACCCCTCCACTTT. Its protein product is CASSVVADYNSPLHF.

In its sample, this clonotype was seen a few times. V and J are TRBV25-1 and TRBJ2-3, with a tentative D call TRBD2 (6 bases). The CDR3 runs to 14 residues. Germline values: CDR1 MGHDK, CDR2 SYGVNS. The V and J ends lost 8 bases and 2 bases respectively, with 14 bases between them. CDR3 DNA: TGTGCCAGCGGAGGGCAACGGGTCACAGATACGCAGTATTTT. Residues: CASGGQRVTDTQYF.

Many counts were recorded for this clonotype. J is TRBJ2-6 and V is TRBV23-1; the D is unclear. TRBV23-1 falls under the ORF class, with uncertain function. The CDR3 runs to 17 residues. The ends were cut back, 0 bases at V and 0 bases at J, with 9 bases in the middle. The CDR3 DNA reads TGCGCCAGCAGTCAATCAGGGAATCCCTCTGGGGCCAACGTCCTGACTTTC. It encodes CASSQSGNPSGANVLTF.

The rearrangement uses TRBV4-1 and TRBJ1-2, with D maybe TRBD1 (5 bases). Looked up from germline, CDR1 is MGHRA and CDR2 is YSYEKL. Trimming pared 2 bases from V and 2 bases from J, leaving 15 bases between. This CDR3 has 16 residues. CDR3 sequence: CASSQIGRGENYGYTF. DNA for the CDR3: TGCGCCAGCAGCCAAATAGGTCGAGGGGAAAACTATGGCTACACCTTC.

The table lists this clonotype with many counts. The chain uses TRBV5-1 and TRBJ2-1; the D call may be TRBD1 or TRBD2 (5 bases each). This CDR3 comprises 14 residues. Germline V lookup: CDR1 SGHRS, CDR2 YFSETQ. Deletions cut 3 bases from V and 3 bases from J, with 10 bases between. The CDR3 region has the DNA TGCGCCAGCAGCTCCAGAGGGGACTACAATGAGCAGTTCTTC. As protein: CASSSRGDYNEQFF.

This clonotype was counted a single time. The CDR3 DNA sequence: TGTGCCAGCAATGGGGCTGATCAAGAGACCCAGTACTTC. Translation gives CASNGADQETQYF. The chain couples TRBV6-2 or TRBV6-3 to TRBJ2-5; maybe TRBD1 (5 bases). CDR1 MNHEY and CDR2 SVGEGT come from the germline V gene. The length of the CDR3 is 13 residues. V dropped 7 bases and J dropped 2 bases, with 11 bases sitting between them.

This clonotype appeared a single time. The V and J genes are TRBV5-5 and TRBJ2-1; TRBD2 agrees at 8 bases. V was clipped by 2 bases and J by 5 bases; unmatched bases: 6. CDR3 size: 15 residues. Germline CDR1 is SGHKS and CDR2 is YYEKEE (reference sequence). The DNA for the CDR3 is TGTGCCAGCAGCTTTCGCGGACTAGCAAACAATGAGCAGTTCTTC. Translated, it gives CASSFRGLANNEQFF.

CDR3 sequence: CASSPLLAKNIQYF. CDR3 DNA sequence: TGCGCCAGCAGCCCCTTGCTAGCCAAAAACATTCAGTACTTC. The chain combines TRBV4-1 with TRBJ2-4; no definite D call. Germline CDR1 and CDR2: MGHRA and YSYEKL. The CDR3 length is 14 residues. Trimming shortened V by 4 bases and J by 0 bases, and 7 bases separated the two germline ends.

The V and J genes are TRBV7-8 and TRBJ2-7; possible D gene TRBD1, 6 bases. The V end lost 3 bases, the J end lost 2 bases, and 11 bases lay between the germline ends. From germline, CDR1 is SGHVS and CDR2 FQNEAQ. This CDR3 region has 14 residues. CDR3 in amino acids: CASSFRTAAYEQYF. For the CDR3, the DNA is TGTGCCAGCAGCTTCCGGACAGCCGCCTACGAGCAGTACTTC.

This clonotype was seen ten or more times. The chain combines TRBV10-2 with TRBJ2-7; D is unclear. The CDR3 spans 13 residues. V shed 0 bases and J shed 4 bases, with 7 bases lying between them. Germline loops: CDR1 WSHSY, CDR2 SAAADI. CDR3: CASSESRRYEQYF. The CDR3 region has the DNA TGCGCCAGCAGTGAGTCACGGAGATACGAGCAGTACTTC.

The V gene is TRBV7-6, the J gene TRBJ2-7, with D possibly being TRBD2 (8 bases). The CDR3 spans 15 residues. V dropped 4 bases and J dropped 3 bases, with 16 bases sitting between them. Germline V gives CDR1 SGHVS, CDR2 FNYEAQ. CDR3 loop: CASSSTGTRDYEQYF. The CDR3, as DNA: TGTGCCAGCAGCTCGACAGGGACTAGAGACTACGAGCAGTACTTC.

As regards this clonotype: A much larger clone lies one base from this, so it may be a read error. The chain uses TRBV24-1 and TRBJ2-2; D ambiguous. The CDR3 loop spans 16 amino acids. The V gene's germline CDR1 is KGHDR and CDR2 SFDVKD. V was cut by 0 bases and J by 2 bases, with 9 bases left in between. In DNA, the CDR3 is TGTGCCACCAGTGATTTGAGCAGGTTCAACACCGGGGAGCTGTTTTTT. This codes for CATSDLSRFNTGELFF.

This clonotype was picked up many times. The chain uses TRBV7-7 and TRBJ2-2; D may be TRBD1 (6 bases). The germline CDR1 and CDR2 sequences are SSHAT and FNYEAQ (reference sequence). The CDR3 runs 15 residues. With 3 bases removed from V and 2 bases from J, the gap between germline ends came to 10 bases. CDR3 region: CASSLSGTNTGELFF. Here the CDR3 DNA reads TGTGCCAGCAGCTTGTCCGGGACAAACACCGGGGAGCTGTTTTTT.

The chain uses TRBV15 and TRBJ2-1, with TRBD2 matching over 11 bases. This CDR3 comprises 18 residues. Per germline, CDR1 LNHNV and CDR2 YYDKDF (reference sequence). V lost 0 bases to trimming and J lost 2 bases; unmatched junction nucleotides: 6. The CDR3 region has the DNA TGTGCCACCAGCAGAGATCGGGGACTAGCGGCAGCCTACAATGAGCAGTTCTTC. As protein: CATSRDRGLAAAYNEQFF.

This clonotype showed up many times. The CDR3 is CASTSQGGTEAFF. The CDR3 nucleotides are TGTGCCAGCACCTCACAGGGCGGCACTGAAGCTTTCTTT. The chain is built from TRBV2 and TRBJ1-1; tentative D call: TRBD1 (6 bases). This CDR3 region has 13 residues. Germline CDR1 is SNHLY and CDR2 is FYNNEI. V lost 7 bases to trimming and J lost 4 bases, with 13 bases between them.

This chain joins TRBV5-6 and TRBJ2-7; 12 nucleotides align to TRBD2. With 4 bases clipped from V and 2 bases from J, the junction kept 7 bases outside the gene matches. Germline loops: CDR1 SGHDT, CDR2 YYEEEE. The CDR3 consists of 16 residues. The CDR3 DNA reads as TGTGCCAGCAGCCAATGGACTAGCGGGGTCCCCTACGAGCAGTACTTC. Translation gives CASSQWTSGVPYEQYF.

The CDR3, as DNA: TGCGCCAGCAGCTTGGTAGGTAGGGGCTACGAGCAGTACTTC. It yields the protein CASSLVGRGYEQYF. V usage is TRBV5-1 and J usage is TRBJ2-7; perhaps TRBD1 as D (5 bases). This CDR3 contains 14 residues. The germline CDR1 and CDR2 sequences are SGHRS and YFSETQ. The V gene lost 0 bases and the J gene lost 3 bases, with 10 bases spanning the gap.

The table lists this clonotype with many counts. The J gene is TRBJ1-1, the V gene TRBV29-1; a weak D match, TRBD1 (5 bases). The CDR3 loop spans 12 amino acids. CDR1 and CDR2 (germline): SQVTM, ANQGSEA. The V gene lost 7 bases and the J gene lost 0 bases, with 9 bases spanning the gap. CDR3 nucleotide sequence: TGCAGCGGTGGACAAATGAACACTGAAGCTTTCTTT. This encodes CSGGQMNTEAFF. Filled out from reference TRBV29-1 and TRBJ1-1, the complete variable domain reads SAVISQKPSRDICQRGTSLTIQCQVDSQVTMMFWYRQQPGQSLTLIATANQGSEATYESGFVIDKFPISRPNLTFSTLTVSNMSPEDSSIYLCSGGQMNTEAFFGQGTRLTVV.

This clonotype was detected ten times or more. The DNA of the CDR3 is TGCAGCGTTGCCTACAAGGACATGCCCCTCCACTTT. Translated: CSVAYKDMPLHF. The chain is built from TRBV29-1 and TRBJ1-6, with a possible D match to TRBD1 (5 bases). Trimming removed 4 bases from V and 13 bases from J, with 14 bases in between. Per germline, CDR1 SQVTM and CDR2 ANQGSEA. The CDR3 contains 12 residues. Supplemented by reference TRBV29-1 and TRBJ1-6, the full variable domain reads SAVISQKPSRDICQRGTSLTIQCQVDSQVTMMFWYRQQPGQSLTLIATANQGSEATYESGFVIDKFPISRPNLTFSTLTVSNMSPEDSSIYLCSVAYKDMPLHFGNGTRLTVT.